Listed here is a single T cell receptor beta chain. Its cognate antigen is unknown. Most PBMC samples had about 520 ng input DNA in six replicates. Produced via immunoSEQ multiplex PCR; TCRdb's table is partial and in-frame only. The profile shows 33,000 or so clones, just under 80% of them singletons. The time point here: after neoadjuvant nivolumab, at surgical resection. This specimen comes from a study of neoadjuvant anti-PD-1 for oral cavity cancer. Study as a whole: Most patients had three to four biweekly doses of 3 mg/kg nivolumab before resection.

The CDR3 is 16 residues long. V was shortened by 4 bases and J by 0 bases, with 14 bases between the two germline ends. Germline loops: CDR1 SGHRS, CDR2 YFSETQ. Study results and limitations: PBMC Gini-index clonality exceeded responders' in non-responders post-nivolumab.

V is TRBV5-1 and J is TRBJ1-3, with D tentatively TRBD1 (5 bases). The sequence was obtained from a person aged 40 to 85 with oral cavity squamous cell carcinoma. The sample was PBMCs, taken after nivolumab (anti-PD-1) treatment. The CDR3 loop is CASSPYGGISGNTIYF. The CDR3 DNA reads as TGCGCCAGCAGCCCCTATGGGGGGATCTCTGGAAACACCATATATTTT. The full variable domain, completed using reference TRBV5-1 and TRBJ1-3, is KAGVTQTPRYLIKTRGQQVTLSCSPISGHRSVSWYQQTPGQGLQFLFEYFSETQRNKGNFPGRFSGRQFSNSRSEMNVSTLELGDSALYLCASSPYGGISGNTIYFGEGSWLTVV.